Listed below are T cell receptor beta chains from one sample, sequenced in a study of Graves' ophthalmopathy and Graves' hyperthyroidism. TCRdb reprocessed the multiplex PCR reads via MiXCR and lists one record per CDR3 protein. This sample has roughly 610,000 distinct CDR3 sequences, with approximately 21% found just once. Specimen: peripheral blood. The receptors originated from a woman between 18 and 29 years old with stable Graves' hyperthyroidism. Some clones in this sample may be carry-over from other donors' samples. Both conserved end residues are trimmed from each CDR3.

CDR3aa: ASTEEGDTEAF
len: 11
v_gene: TRBV12-3/TRBV12-4
j_gene: TRBJ1-1

CDR3aa: ATETGGELF
len: 9
v_gene: TRBV24-1
j_gene: TRBJ2-2

CDR3aa: ASSQMGRSGANVLT
len: 14
v_gene: TRBV4-1
j_gene: TRBJ2-6

CDR3aa: ASSYSRTGQPQH
len: 12
v_gene: TRBV6-5
j_gene: TRBJ1-5

CDR3aa: ASSLPLQTGVETQY
len: 14
v_gene: TRBV28
j_gene: TRBJ2-5

CDR3aa: ASSLGDRGLSEQY
len: 13
v_gene: TRBV28
j_gene: TRBJ2-7

CDR3aa: ASSLAVLFEAF
len: 11
v_gene: TRBV28
j_gene: TRBJ1-1

CDR3aa: ASSVGTVDFSGNTRY
len: 15
v_gene: TRBV10-3
j_gene: TRBJ1-3

CDR3aa: ASSLRREGARAF
len: 12
v_gene: TRBV4-1
j_gene: TRBJ1-1

CDR3aa: SARAVAYEQY
len: 10
v_gene: TRBV20-1
j_gene: TRBJ2-7

CDR3aa: ASSLLGSETQY
len: 11
v_gene: TRBV7-9
j_gene: TRBJ2-5

CDR3aa: AWSGENTGELF
len: 11
v_gene: TRBV30
j_gene: TRBJ2-2

CDR3aa: ASSYATSGVSYEQY
len: 14
v_gene: TRBV6-5
j_gene: TRBJ2-7

CDR3aa: ASTVQETQY
len: 9
v_gene: TRBV6-1
j_gene: TRBJ2-5

CDR3aa: ASSLFDDSNQPQH
len: 13
v_gene: TRBV11-3
j_gene: TRBJ1-5

CDR3aa: ASNRDGETQY
len: 10
v_gene: TRBV6-1
j_gene: TRBJ2-5

CDR3aa: SARKARGSYEQY
len: 12
v_gene: TRBV20-1
j_gene: TRBJ2-7

CDR3aa: ASSFVVGQGAFYSNQPQH
len: 18
v_gene: TRBV28
j_gene: TRBJ1-5

CDR3aa: ASSSTLGGDEY
len: 11
v_gene: TRBV27
j_gene: TRBJ2-7

CDR3aa: ASSTVVNTEAF
len: 11
v_gene: TRBV6-2/TRBV6-3
j_gene: TRBJ1-1

CDR3aa: SASSHAGPYEQY
len: 12
v_gene: TRBV20-1
j_gene: TRBJ2-7

CDR3aa: ASSSGGRAEAF
len: 11
v_gene: TRBV28
j_gene: TRBJ1-1

CDR3aa: ASSYLGQEQNEAF
len: 13
v_gene: TRBV6-5
j_gene: TRBJ1-1

CDR3aa: ASSFLSEGRTRTY
len: 13
v_gene: TRBV28
j_gene: TRBJ2-4

CDR3aa: ASSLRGGDYGYT
len: 12
v_gene: TRBV7-2
j_gene: TRBJ1-2

CDR3aa: ASSLNRAARPSQPQH
len: 15
v_gene: TRBV12-3/TRBV12-4
j_gene: TRBJ1-5

CDR3aa: ASSYGTGHTEAF
len: 12
v_gene: TRBV5-1
j_gene: TRBJ1-1

CDR3aa: SARNRQGRSTEAF
len: 13
v_gene: TRBV20-1
j_gene: TRBJ1-1